Shown below are 8 T cell receptor beta chains from a single sample sequenced in a study of regulatory T cells in long-lasting Graves disease. To make TCR beta libraries, researchers used iRepertoire HTBI primers and Arm-PCR of CDR3 regions. Via MiXCR, TCRdb re-called the multiplex PCR reads, giving one row per CDR3 protein. The table lists 350,000 to 500,000 distinct CDR3 sequences, about a sixth of them singletons. Time point noted: newly diagnosed GD, antithyroid drugs for less than 3 months. Researchers made the TCR library from RNA that was extracted from PBMCs. The sample also formed part of further work on T cells in Graves' hyperthyroidism and ophthalmopathy.

The sample here was peripheral blood mononuclear cells (PBMCs), taken at new diagnosis, from a patient treated with antithyroid drugs. The receptors were gathered from a woman aged 18-29 years with Graves disease.

This clonotype was recorded at least ten times. The chain recombines TRBV27 with TRBJ1-5; perhaps TRBD1 as D (5 bases). CDR3 size: 17 residues. Germline values: CDR1 MNHEY, CDR2 SMNVEV (reference sequence). Trimming left V 5 bases short and J 1 base short, with 18 bases between. CDR3 DNA: TGTGCCAGCAGTAAAGAGTGGGGGTTTCGAAGCAATCAGCCCCAGCATTTT. Amino acids: CASSKEWGFRSNQPQHF.

This clonotype was recorded at least ten times. The rearrangement links TRBV28 to TRBJ2-7; 9 positions agree with TRBD2. Germline V gene sequence: CDR1 MDHEN, CDR2 SYDVKM. V lost 1 base, J lost 0 bases, and 10 bases stayed unmatched. This CDR3 is 18 amino acids long. DNA of the CDR3: TGTGCCAGCAGTTTATATCTCTCTCTAGCGGGAAACTCCTACGAGCAGTACTTC. Translation gives CASSLYLSLAGNSYEQYF.

V gene TRBV20-1 combines with J gene TRBJ1-2; TRBD1 is a possible D gene (6 bases). With 1 base removed from V and 5 bases from J, the gap between germline ends came to 14 bases. Germline V CDR1 and CDR2: DFQATT, SNEGSKA (reference sequence). The CDR3 has 14 amino acids. The CDR3 region is CSARAYGTSYGYTF. CDR3 bases: TGCAGTGCTAGAGCCTATGGGACAAGTTATGGCTACACCTTC.

This clonotype was picked up many times. J is TRBJ2-3 and V is TRBV13; TRBD2 agrees at 12 bases. The germline V gene encodes CDR1 PRHDT and CDR2 FYEKMQ (reference sequence). CDR3 length equals 16 residues. Trimming took 1 base from V and 6 from J; bases not matched to a gene: 5. This chain's CDR3 is CASSLVLAGGSDTQYF. The CDR3 nucleotides are TGTGCCAGCAGCTTAGTACTAGCGGGAGGTTCCGATACGCAGTATTTT. Full variable domain (outside the CDR3, taken from reference TRBV13 and TRBJ2-3): AAGVIQSPRHLIKEKRETATLKCYPIPRHDTVYWYQQGPGQDPQFLISFYEKMQSDKGSIPDRFSAQQFSDYHSELNMSSLELGDSALYFCASSLVLAGGSDTQYFGPGTRLTVL.

This clonotype was seen only a few times. The V call is TRBV20-1, the J call TRBJ1-1; 10 bases are a match to TRBD1. V lost 0 bases and J lost 10; bases outside the gene matches: 8. CDR3 length: 14 residues. Germline CDR1 reads DFQATT; CDR2 reads SNEGSKA (reference sequence). The CDR3 bases are TGCAGTGCTAGAGATCCGCGACAGGGGGCTAGAGCTTTCTTT. It yields the protein CSARDPRQGARAFF.

This clonotype was detected many times. V is TRBV28 and J is TRBJ2-1; D unresolved. The germline CDR1 and CDR2 sequences are MDHEN and SYDVKM. Trimming cost V 6 bases and J 9 bases, with 12 bases left between them. This CDR3 has 12 residues. This chain's CDR3 is CASSPYGFEQFF. The CDR3 DNA reads as TGTGCCAGCAGCCCCTATGGGTTTGAGCAGTTCTTC. The full variable domain, its missing parts supplied by reference TRBV28 and TRBJ2-1, is DVKVTQSSRYLVKRTGEKVFLECVQDMDHENMFWYRQDPGLGLRLIYFSYDVKMKEKGDIPEGYSVSREKKERFSLILESASTNQTSMYLCASSPYGFEQFFGPGTRLTVL.

The chain carries TRBV4-2 and TRBJ2-1; a possible D gene is TRBD1 (8 bases). Looked up from germline, CDR1 is LGHNA and CDR2 is YNFKEQ. Trimming left V 0 bases short and J 9 bases short, with 21 bases between. The CDR3 loop spans 17 amino acids. The DNA of the CDR3 is TGTGCCAGCAGCCAAGATGCGCGGGGGCCGGACAGGGTTGAGCAGTTCTTC. This translates into CASSQDARGPDRVEQFF.

This clonotype has a handful of counts. The chain is built from TRBV5-1 and TRBJ2-7; D remains ambiguous. Trimming removed 2 bases at V and 1 base at J, with 10 bases between. This CDR3 comprises 14 residues. CDR1 is SGHRS and CDR2 is YFSETQ in the germline V gene. CDR3 coding DNA: TGCGCCAGCAGCTTAAATGGGCAATCCTACGAGCAGTACTTC. It encodes CASSLNGQSYEQYF.